This TCR beta chain originates from a study of blood T cell repertoires in COVID-19. Study details: Both acute and convalescent COVID-19 samples were obtained from the United States, Italy and Spain. The analysed material was cDNA or gDNA that came from T cells, B-cell-depleted T cells, or PBMCs.

Authors' processing steps: Reference gene primer amplification in the assay estimated nucleated cell counts. Sequencing was performed with immunoSEQ multiplex PCR; in TCRdb, only in-frame clones are kept and a portion is missing. D and trimming come from the DNA, and the V and J calls and clone size come from that table. The sample has roughly 410,000 clones; around 87% are singletons. Patients in Seattle were enrolled during active infection, then followed longitudinally. The receptor was isolated from a woman in her sixties with COVID-19, enrolled during active disease. Sequencing was carried out using peripheral blood.

CDR3 nucleotide sequence: TGTGCCAGCTCACCATCCTCCGGGCGGGGCCCGCCAGATACGCAGTATTTT. Its translation is CASSPSSGRGPPDTQYF. The V call is TRBV18, the J call TRBJ2-3; TRBD2 might be the D (6 bases). The germline V gene has CDR1 KGHSH and CDR2 LQKENI. The CDR3 covers 17 residues. V lost 2 bases and J 4 bases, leaving 19 bases between the germline ends.